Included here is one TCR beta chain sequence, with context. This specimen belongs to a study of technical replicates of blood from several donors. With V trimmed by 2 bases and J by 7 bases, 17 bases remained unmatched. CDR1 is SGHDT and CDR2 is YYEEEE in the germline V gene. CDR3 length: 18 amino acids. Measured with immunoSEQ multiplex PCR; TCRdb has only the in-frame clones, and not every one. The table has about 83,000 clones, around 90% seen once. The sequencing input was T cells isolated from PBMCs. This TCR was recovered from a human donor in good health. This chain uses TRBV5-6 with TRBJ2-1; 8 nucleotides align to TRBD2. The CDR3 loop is CASSFLQGSGNVQNEQFF. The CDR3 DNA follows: TGTGCCAGCAGCTTCCTTCAGGGTAGCGGGAATGTACAGAATGAGCAGTTCTTC. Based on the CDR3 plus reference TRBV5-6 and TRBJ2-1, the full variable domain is DAGVTQSPTHLIKTRGQQVTLRCSPKSGHDTVSWYQQALGQGPQFIFQYYEEEERQRGNFPDRFSGHQFPNYSSELNVNALLLGDSALYLCASSFLQGSGNVQNEQFFGPGTRLTVL.